One sample yielded the 7 T cell receptor beta chains listed below, sequenced in a study of Ad26.COV2.S vaccination and SARS-CoV-2 variants. This table comes from immunoSEQ multiplex PCR, and its TCRdb copy is limited to in-frame clones, with some not included. The table has about 480,000 clones, around nine tenths seen once. Treatment denoted: 15 to 20 received Ad26.COV2.S at low or high dose, single or two shots; a few received placebo; per-sample allocation not given. Specimen acquisition occurred on day 63 following the initial vaccine or placebo injection. Sequenced here: peripheral blood, sampled in a trial of Ad26.COV2.S vaccine versus placebo. These receptors were taken from a person aged 18-60 years who received the Ad26.COV2.S COVID-19 vaccine or a placebo.

This chain joins TRBV30 and TRBJ2-3; D gene ambiguous. Trimming stripped 4 bases from V and 2 bases from J, with 7 bases between. The germline gives CDR1 GTSNPN, CDR2 SVGIG (reference sequence). The CDR3 runs to 12 residues. The chain's CDR3 is CAWTLTTDTQYF. The CDR3 nucleotides are TGTGCCTGGACCTTAACCACAGATACGCAGTATTTT. The entire variable domain, with the rest obtained from reference TRBV30 and TRBJ2-3, is as follows: SQTIHQWPATLVQPVGSPLSLECTVEGTSNPNLYWYRQAAGRGLQLLFYSVGIGQISSEVPQNLSASRPQDRQFILSSKKLLLSDSGFYLCAWTLTTDTQYFGPGTRLTVL.

This clone was counted a single time. This chain connects TRBV28 to TRBJ1-2; no definite D call. This CDR3 has 12 residues. The V and J ends lost 6 bases and 4 bases respectively, with 9 bases between them. Looked up from germline, CDR1 is MDHEN and CDR2 is SYDVKM. The CDR3 protein is CASRKEFYGYTF. CDR3 nucleotide sequence: TGTGCCAGCAGAAAAGAATTCTATGGCTACACCTTC.

Notes on this clone: This specimen includes other DNA sequences encoding the same CDR3. The V gene is TRBV28, the J gene TRBJ1-2, with D possibly matching TRBD1 (5 bases). The V gene lost 6 bases and the J gene lost 4 bases, with 9 bases spanning the gap. The germline V gene has CDR1 MDHEN and CDR2 SYDVKM. This CDR3 is 12 amino acids long. The CDR3 region has the DNA TGTGCCAGCAGCCCTGGGGGCTATGGCTACACCTTC. Residues: CASSPGGYGYTF.

The V gene is TRBV24-1, the J gene TRBJ2-3, with D hard to call. CDR1 KGHDR and CDR2 SFDVKD come from the germline V gene. The CDR3 sequence is 13 residues long. V was trimmed by 8 bases and J by 2 bases, leaving 10 bases between them. In nucleotides, the CDR3 is TGTGCCACCAATGGGTGGGACACAGATACGCAGTATTTT. Amino acids: CATNGWDTDTQYF.

This chain joins TRBV3-1 (or the pseudogene TRBV3-2) and TRBJ2-2; 7 bases match TRBD2. The CDR3 spans 14 residues. CDR1 and CDR2 from the germline V gene are LGHDT and YNNKEL (reference sequence). V dropped 4 bases and J dropped 5; count of bases not matched to a gene: 4. CDR3 sequence reads: CASSLASGTGELFF. CDR3 bases: TGTGCCAGCAGCCTAGCTAGCGGTACCGGGGAGCTGTTTTTT.

In this sample, this clone turned up many times. The V gene is TRBV7-2, the J gene TRBJ1-2, with TRBD1 identical over 8 bases. CDR1 is SGHTA, CDR2 FQGNSA, per germline. V dropped 8 bases and J dropped 3; count of bases not matched to a gene: 20. The CDR3 spans 18 residues. The CDR3 sequence: CASFLPWTGRGGDYGYTF. The CDR3 DNA reads TGTGCCAGCTTCCTACCGTGGACAGGGCGCGGAGGGGACTATGGCTACACCTTC.

The V call is TRBV9, the J call TRBJ2-7; D might be TRBD1 (5 bases). This CDR3 has 14 amino acids. Trimming pared 2 bases from V and 2 bases from J, leaving 11 bases between. Germline loops: CDR1 SGDLS, CDR2 YYNGEE. The CDR3 loop reads CASSVGHPTYEQYF. The DNA of the CDR3 is TGTGCCAGCAGCGTTGGACACCCGACCTACGAGCAGTACTTC.